At least ten counts were recorded for the clone carrying this TCR beta chain. Antigen specificity is unknown. The V end lost 5 bases, the J end lost 1 base, and 20 bases lay between the germline ends. The CDR3 is made up of 17 amino acids. CDR1 is SEHNR, CDR2 FQNEAQ, per germline (reference sequence). This entry comes from a study of tumor-infiltrating lymphocytes in glioblastoma multiforme. Study-level points and caveats: TCR plus mutation findings rest on a single glioblastoma patient.

Multiple V-beta primers and a C-beta primer amplified TCRB from RNA. Unique molecular identifiers were not described for the libraries. From the multiplex PCR reads, TCRdb called clonotypes with MiXCR, one entry per CDR3 protein. The table has 9,500 to 12,000 distinct CDR3 sequences, just over 65% seen once. The source of this sequence is a male donor with glioblastoma. The sequenced material came from brain tumor tissue. The chain has TRBV7-9 and TRBJ1-1, with D possibly TRBD1 on 6 matching bases. CDR3 bases: TGTGCCAGCAGCAATGTTGGGGGGCTGTTAGGGAACACTGAAGCTTTCTTT. Residues: CASSNVGGLLGNTEAFF.